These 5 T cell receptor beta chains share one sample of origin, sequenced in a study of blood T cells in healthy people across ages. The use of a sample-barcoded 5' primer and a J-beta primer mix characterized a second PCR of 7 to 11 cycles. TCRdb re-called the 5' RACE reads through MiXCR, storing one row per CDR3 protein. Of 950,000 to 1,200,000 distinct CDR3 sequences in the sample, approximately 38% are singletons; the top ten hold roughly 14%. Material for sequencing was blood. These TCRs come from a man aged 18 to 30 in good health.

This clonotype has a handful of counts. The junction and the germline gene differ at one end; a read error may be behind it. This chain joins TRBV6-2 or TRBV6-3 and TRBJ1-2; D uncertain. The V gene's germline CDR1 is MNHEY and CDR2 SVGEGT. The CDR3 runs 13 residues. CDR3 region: CASSDSTQYGYTF. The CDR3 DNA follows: TGTGCCAGCAGTGACTCGACTCAATATGGCTACACCTTC.

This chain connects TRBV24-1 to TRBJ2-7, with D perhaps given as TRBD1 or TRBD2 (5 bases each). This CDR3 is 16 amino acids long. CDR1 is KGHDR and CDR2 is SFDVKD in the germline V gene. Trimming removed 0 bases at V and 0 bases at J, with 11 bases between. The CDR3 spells CATSDLEGQSSYEQYF. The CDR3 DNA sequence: TGTGCCACCAGTGATTTGGAGGGGCAGAGCTCCTACGAGCAGTACTTC.

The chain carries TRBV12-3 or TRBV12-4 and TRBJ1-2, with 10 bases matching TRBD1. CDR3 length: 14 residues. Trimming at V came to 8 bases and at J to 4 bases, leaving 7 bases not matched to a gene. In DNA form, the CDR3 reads TGTGCCAGCGCATCGACAGGGGGCCTCTATGGCTACACCTTC. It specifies CASASTGGLYGYTF.

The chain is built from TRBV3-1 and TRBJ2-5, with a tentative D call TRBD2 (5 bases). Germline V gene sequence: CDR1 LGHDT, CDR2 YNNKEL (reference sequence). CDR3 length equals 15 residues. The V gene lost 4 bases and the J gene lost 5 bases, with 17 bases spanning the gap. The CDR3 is CASSRILEGPETQYF. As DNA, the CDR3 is TGTGCCAGCAGCCGGATCCTAGAGGGCCCTGAGACCCAGTACTTC.

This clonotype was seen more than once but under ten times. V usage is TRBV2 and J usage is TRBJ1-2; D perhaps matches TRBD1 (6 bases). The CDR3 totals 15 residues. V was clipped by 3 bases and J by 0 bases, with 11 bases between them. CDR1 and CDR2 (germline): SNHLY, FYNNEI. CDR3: CASSEGGLANYGYTF. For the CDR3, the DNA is TGTGCCAGCAGTGAGGGGGGCTTAGCTAACTATGGCTACACCTTC.